The TCR beta chain described here comes from a study of T cell changes during pregnancy in multiple sclerosis. This CDR3 contains 15 residues. V lost 4 bases and J lost 3; bases outside the gene matches: 5. Germline V CDR1 and CDR2: MGHDK, SYGVNS. The method was immunoSEQ multiplex PCR; TCRdb's version includes in-frame clones alone and lacks a portion of them. The sample yields about 57,000 clones, 88% seen once. The specimen was CD4+ T cells from peripheral blood mononuclear cells, collected in the third trimester of pregnancy. The receptor's source is a female donor with multiple sclerosis, enrolled in a pregnancy study. The chain has TRBV25-1 and TRBJ2-3, with 9 bases matching TRBD2. CDR3: CASSGSGGQTDTQYF. CDR3 coding DNA: TGTGCCAGCAGTGGAAGCGGGGGGCAAACAGATACGCAGTATTTT.